This T cell receptor (beta chain) was profiled in a study of identical twins. There are 13 residues in the CDR3. Germline CDR1 and CDR2: DFQATT and SNEGSKA (reference sequence). The V end was cut by 1 base, the J end by 10 bases, with 14 bases between. TCRdb ran MiXCR on the 5' RACE reads and lists one entry per CDR3 protein. The data contain 1.5 million to 2 million distinct CDR3 sequences, under 35% of them singletons. Study-level points and caveats: Interpretation of the results relied on cross-sectional statistical analysis and not on following the same donors. For out-of-frame beta sequences, excess twin sharing was weaker.

This clonotype has a handful of counts. The antigen remains unidentified. This receptor was taken from a newborn girl in good health. The sequencing sample was made of cord blood. V and J are TRBV20-1 and TRBJ1-5; maybe TRBD1 (5 bases). The CDR3 DNA reads TGCAGTGCTAGAGTTCAGGGAGCAAAACCCCAGCATTTT. Residues: CSARVQGAKPQHF.